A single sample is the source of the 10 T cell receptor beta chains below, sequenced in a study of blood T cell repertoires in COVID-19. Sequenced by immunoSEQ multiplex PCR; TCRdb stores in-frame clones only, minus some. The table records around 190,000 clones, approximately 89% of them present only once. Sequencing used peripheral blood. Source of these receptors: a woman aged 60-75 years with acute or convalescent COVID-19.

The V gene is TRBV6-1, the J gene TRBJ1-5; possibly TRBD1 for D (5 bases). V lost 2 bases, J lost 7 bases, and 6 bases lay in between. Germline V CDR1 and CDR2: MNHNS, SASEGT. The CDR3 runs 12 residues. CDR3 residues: CASSEQGQPQHF. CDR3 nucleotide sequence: TGTGCCAGCAGTGAACAGGGACAGCCCCAGCATTTT.

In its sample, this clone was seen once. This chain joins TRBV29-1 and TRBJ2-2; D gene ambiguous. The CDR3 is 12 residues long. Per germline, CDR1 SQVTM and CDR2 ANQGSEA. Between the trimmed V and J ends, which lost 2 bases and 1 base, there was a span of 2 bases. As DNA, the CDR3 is TGCAGCGTTGAACTGAACACCGGGGAGCTGTTTTTT. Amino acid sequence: CSVELNTGELFF.

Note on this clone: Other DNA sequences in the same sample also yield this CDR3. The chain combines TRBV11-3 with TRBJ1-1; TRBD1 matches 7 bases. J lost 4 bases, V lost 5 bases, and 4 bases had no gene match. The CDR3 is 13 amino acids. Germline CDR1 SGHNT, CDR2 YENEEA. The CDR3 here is CASSPTGITEAFF. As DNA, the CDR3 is TGTGCCAGCAGCCCGACAGGGATCACTGAAGCTTTCTTT.

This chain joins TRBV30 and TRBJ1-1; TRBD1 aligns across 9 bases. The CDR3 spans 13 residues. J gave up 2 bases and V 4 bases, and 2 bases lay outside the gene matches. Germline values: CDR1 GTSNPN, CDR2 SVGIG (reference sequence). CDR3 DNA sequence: TGTGCCTGGACGGGACAGGGAAACACTGAAGCTTTCTTT. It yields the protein CAWTGQGNTEAFF.

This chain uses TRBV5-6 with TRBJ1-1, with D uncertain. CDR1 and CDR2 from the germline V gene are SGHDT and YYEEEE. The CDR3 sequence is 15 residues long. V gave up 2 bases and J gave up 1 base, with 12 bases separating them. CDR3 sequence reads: CASSFRSGSNTEAFF. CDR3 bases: TGTGCCAGCAGCTTTCGTTCCGGGTCGAACACTGAAGCTTTCTTT.

The CDR3 loop reads CASSLLIEHEQFF. CDR3 sequence (DNA): TGTGCCAGCTCACTCCTGATAGAGCATGAGCAGTTCTTC. The chain joins TRBV18 to TRBJ2-1; no definite D call. The CDR3 runs to 13 residues. Germline CDR1 KGHSH, CDR2 LQKENI. V was cut by 4 bases and J by 8 bases, with 12 bases left in between.

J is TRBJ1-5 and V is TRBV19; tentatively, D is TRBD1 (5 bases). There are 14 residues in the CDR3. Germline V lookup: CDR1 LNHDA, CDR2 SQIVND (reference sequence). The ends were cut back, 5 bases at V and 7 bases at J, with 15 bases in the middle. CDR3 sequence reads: CASSGGAQVQPQHF. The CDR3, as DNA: TGTGCCAGTAGTGGTGGGGCCCAAGTACAGCCCCAGCATTTT.

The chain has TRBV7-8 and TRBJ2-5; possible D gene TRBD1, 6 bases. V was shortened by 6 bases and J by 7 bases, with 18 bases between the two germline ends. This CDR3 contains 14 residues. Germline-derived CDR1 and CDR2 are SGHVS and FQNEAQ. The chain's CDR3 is CASRLSTGSGTQYF. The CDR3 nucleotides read TGTGCCAGCAGGCTCTCGACAGGTTCGGGGACCCAGTACTTC.

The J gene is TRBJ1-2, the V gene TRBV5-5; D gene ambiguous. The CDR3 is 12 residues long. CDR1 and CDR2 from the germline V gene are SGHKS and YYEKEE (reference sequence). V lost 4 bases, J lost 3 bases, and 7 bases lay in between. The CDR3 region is CASSRADYGYTF. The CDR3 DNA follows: TGTGCCAGCAGCCGCGCCGACTATGGCTACACCTTC.

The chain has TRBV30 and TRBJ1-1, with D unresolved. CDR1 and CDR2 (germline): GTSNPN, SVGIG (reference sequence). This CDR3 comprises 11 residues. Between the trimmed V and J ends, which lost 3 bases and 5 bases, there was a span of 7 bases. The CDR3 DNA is TGTGCCTGGAGGGCGGTAACTGAAGCTTTCTTT. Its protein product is CAWRAVTEAFF.